The sequence of this T cell receptor (beta chain) was determined in a study of cytomegalovirus exposure and HLA in healthy donors. This CDR3 contains 16 residues. Trimming cost V 0 bases and J 3 bases; bases outside gene matches: 8. The V gene's germline CDR1 is LNHNV and CDR2 YYDKDF (reference sequence). With 60 Vbeta and 13 Jbeta primers, the PCR was carried out. TCRdb's copy holds only in-frame clones and misses some; the assay was immunoSEQ multiplex PCR. The table records about 160,000 clones, approximately 88% of them present only once. A note on this clone: The target antigen is unknown.

Each donor was healthy, and each was a bone marrow donor. Findings of the study overall: A previous analysis found most TCR beta V segments productive roughly 87% or roughly 30% of the time. Investigators reported approximately 150 TCR beta chains as tied to cytomegalovirus.

The sequenced material came from PBMCs. The rearrangement links TRBV15 to TRBJ2-7, with 7 positions matching TRBD2. The clonotype was recovered from a woman aged 25-40 years in good health and CMV-seronegative. The CDR3 DNA follows: TGTGCCACCAGCAGAGATCTGGGAGGGACCAGCTACGAGCAGTACTTC. It encodes CATSRDLGGTSYEQYF.